This section outlines one TCR beta chain sequence together with its context. Alongside a J-beta primer mix, a sample-barcoded 5' primer served in a second PCR lasting about 7 to 11 cycles. One entry per CDR3 protein, called by TCRdb with MiXCR from the 5' RACE reads. The data show about 540,000 distinct CDR3 sequences, nearly 25% seen once. The sample comes from a study of blood T cells in healthy people across ages. The germline CDR1 and CDR2 sequences are SQVTM and ANQGSEA. The V end was cut by 3 bases, the J end by 4 bases, with 12 bases between. CDR3 size: 13 residues. In addition, the sample was reused for a study of T cells of mothers and their children.

This chain connects TRBV29-1 to TRBJ1-1; no reliable D call. The clonotype originates from a boy aged 5-17 years in good health. What was sequenced was blood. The DNA of the CDR3 is TGCAGCGTTGATTTTACTGGAGTCACTGAAGCTTTCTTT. It translates to CSVDFTGVTEAFF.